The 13 T cell receptor beta chains reported below all come from one sample, sequenced in a study of long-term antiretroviral therapy in people with HIV. Version v3.0 of the immunoSEQ assay ran at survey level. Only in-frame clones appear in the TCRdb table, and some are missing; sequencing was by immunoSEQ multiplex PCR. The table shows 20,000 to 30,000 clones, with approximately 79% occurring only once. The source material was unsorted PBMCs, sampled 1.2 years after starting antiretroviral therapy. Every receptor here comes from a woman in her forties with HIV.

CDR3 sequence reads: CASSQIFGTVTNYGYTF. For the CDR3, the DNA is TGCGCCAGCAGCCAAATATTCGGGACGGTTACTAACTATGGCTACACCTTC. The V call is TRBV4-1, the J call TRBJ1-2, with D maybe TRBD1 (5 bases). Germline V gives CDR1 MGHRA, CDR2 YSYEKL. CDR3 length: 17 residues. V dropped 2 bases and J dropped 0 bases, with 16 bases sitting between them.

The V and J genes are TRBV9 and TRBJ2-5; 15 nucleotides align to TRBD2. Unmatched junction bases numbered 14, after V lost 4 bases and J lost 4 bases. The CDR3 totals 19 residues. Looked up from germline, CDR1 is SGDLS and CDR2 is YYNGEE. CDR3 nucleotide sequence: TGTGCCAGCAGCCCAGGAGGACTAGCGGGGGGGCCGTGGGGAGAGACCCAGTACTTC. This codes for CASSPGGLAGGPWGETQYF. Full variable domain (rest looked up from reference TRBV9 and TRBJ2-5): DSGVTQTPKHLITATGQRVTLRCSPRSGDLSVYWYQQSLDQGLQFLIQYYNGEERAKGNILERFSAQQFPDLHSELNLSSLELGDSALYFCASSPGGLAGGPWGETQYFGPGTRLLVL.

The chain is built from TRBV18 and TRBJ1-3; a possible D gene is TRBD1 (5 bases). V shed 2 bases and J shed 0 bases, with 14 bases lying between them. This CDR3 has 17 amino acids. Germline assignment: CDR1 KGHSH and CDR2 LQKENI. The CDR3 DNA reads as TGTGCCAGCTCACCATTCGGGGCGCCCTTCTCTGGAAACACCATATATTTT. Protein: CASSPFGAPFSGNTIYF.

The chain recombines TRBV19 with TRBJ1-2; maybe TRBD1 (6 bases). The CDR3 has 13 amino acids. V lost 10 bases, J lost 7 bases, and 19 bases lay in between. Germline V gene data show CDR1 as LNHDA and CDR2 as SQIVND (reference sequence). The CDR3 reads CAISTGTYFGYTF. The DNA for the CDR3 is TGTGCCATCTCGACAGGTACCTACTTTGGCTACACCTTC. Using reference TRBV19 and TRBJ1-2 for the parts outside the CDR3, the full variable domain is DGGITQSPKYLFRKEGQNVTLSCEQNLNHDAMYWYRQDPGQGLRLIYYSQIVNDFQKGDIAEGYSVSREKKESFPLTVTSAQKNPTAFYLCAISTGTYFGYTFGSGTRLTVV.

The J gene is TRBJ1-1, the V gene TRBV7-2; 7 bases are a match to TRBD1. CDR3 length equals 19 residues. V lost 0 bases and J lost 5; bases outside the gene matches: 18. Germline V gene lookup returns CDR1 SGHTA and CDR2 FQGNSA. Here the CDR3 DNA reads TGTGCCAGCAGCTTAGCGCTCCCAGGTGGAGGGGGCCCAGAAACTGAAGCTTTCTTT. Translated, it gives CASSLALPGGGGPETEAFF.

The rearrangement joins TRBV7-2 to TRBJ1-3; D remains ambiguous. V was pared by 1 base and J by 4 bases, with 5 bases between. Germline lookup yields CDR1 SGHTA and CDR2 FQGNSA. This CDR3 contains 13 residues. The CDR3 is CASSLDRGNTIYF. The CDR3 DNA is TGTGCCAGCAGCTTAGACCGGGGAAACACCATATATTTT. Filled out from reference TRBV7-2 and TRBJ1-3, the complete variable domain reads GAGVSQSPSNKVTEKGKDVELRCDPISGHTALYWYRQSLGQGLEFLIYFQGNSAPDKSGLPSDRFSAERTGGSVSTLTIQRTQQEDSAVYLCASSLDRGNTIYFGEGSWLTVV.

The rearrangement links TRBV5-6 to TRBJ2-1, with TRBD2 identical over 8 bases. The CDR3 runs to 13 residues. Germline V gene data show CDR1 as SGHDT and CDR2 as YYEEEE. V trimming: 0 bases; J trimming: 8 bases; junction bases outside the gene matches: 1. As DNA, the CDR3 is TGTGCCAGCAGCTTGGCAGCGGGGGATGAGCAGTTCTTC. As protein: CASSLAAGDEQFF.

In its sample, this clone was seen a few times. This chain links TRBV2 with TRBJ1-2; 7 bases are a match to TRBD1. CDR3 length equals 15 residues. With 4 bases clipped from V and 1 base from J, the junction kept 6 bases outside the gene matches. The germline CDR1 and CDR2 sequences are SNHLY and FYNNEI. CDR3 region: CASSVTRDSNYGYTF. CDR3 DNA: TGTGCCAGCAGTGTAACCCGGGACAGTAACTATGGCTACACCTTC.

This chain connects TRBV18 to TRBJ2-5; 11 bases map to TRBD2. Germline V CDR1 and CDR2: KGHSH, LQKENI. Trimming took 3 bases from V and 5 from J; bases not matched to a gene: 8. This CDR3 is 16 amino acids long. CDR3 residues: CASSPVLAGVGETQYF. The CDR3 region has the DNA TGTGCCAGCTCACCCGTACTAGCGGGAGTTGGGGAGACCCAGTACTTC.

This chain links TRBV5-5 with TRBJ1-1; D is uncertain. CDR1 and CDR2 (germline): SGHKS, YYEKEE (reference sequence). The CDR3 consists of 14 residues. Trimming removed 5 bases at V and 1 base at J, with 12 bases between. CDR3 sequence: CASRVWVGNTEAFF. DNA of the CDR3: TGTGCCAGCAGGGTCTGGGTCGGGAACACTGAAGCTTTCTTT.

CDR3 sequence: CASSPRLAGAYEQYF. In nucleotides, the CDR3 is TGTGCCAGTAGTCCCAGACTAGCGGGAGCTTATGAGCAGTACTTC. The chain links TRBV19 to TRBJ2-7, with TRBD2 identical over 12 bases. The trim removed 5 bases at V and 7 bases at J, leaving 9 bases unmatched. Germline lookup yields CDR1 LNHDA and CDR2 SQIVND (reference sequence). This CDR3 region has 15 residues.

The CDR3 here is CASSLSGGVSKNEQFF. The CDR3, as DNA: TGTGCCAGCAGTCTTAGCGGGGGGGTCTCTAAGAATGAGCAGTTCTTC. The V and J genes are TRBV6-6 and TRBJ2-1; 11 bases map to TRBD2. With V trimmed by 5 bases and J by 7 bases, 10 bases remained unmatched. CDR1 and CDR2 from the germline V gene are MNHNY and SVGAGI (reference sequence). CDR3 length: 16 residues.

V usage is TRBV30 and J usage is TRBJ2-7, with D possibly matching TRBD2 (6 bases). Trimming removed 0 bases at V and 4 bases at J, with 10 bases between. The germline V gene has CDR1 GTSNPN and CDR2 SVGIG (reference sequence). The CDR3 loop spans 13 amino acids. CDR3 in DNA: TGTGCCTGGAGTGTACGGGGAGGATACGAGCAGTACTTC. It is translated as CAWSVRGGYEQYF. Based on the CDR3 plus reference TRBV30 and TRBJ2-7, the full variable domain is SQTIHQWPATLVQPVGSPLSLECTVEGTSNPNLYWYRQAAGRGLQLLFYSVGIGQISSEVPQNLSASRPQDRQFILSSKKLLLSDSGFYLCAWSVRGGYEQYFGPGTRLTVT.